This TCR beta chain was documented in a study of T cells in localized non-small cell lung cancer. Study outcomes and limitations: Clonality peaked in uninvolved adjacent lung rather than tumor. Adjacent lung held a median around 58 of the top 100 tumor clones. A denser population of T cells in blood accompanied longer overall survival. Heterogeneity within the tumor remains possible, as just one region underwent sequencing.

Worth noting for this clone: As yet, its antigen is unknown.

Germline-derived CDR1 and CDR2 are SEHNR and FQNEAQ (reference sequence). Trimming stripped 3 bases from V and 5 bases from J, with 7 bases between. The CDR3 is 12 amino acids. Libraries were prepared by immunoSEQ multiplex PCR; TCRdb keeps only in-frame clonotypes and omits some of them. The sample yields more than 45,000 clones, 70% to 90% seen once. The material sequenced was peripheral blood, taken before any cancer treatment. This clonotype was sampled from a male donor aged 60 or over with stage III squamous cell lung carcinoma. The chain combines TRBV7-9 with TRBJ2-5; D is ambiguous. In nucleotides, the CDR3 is TGTGCCAGCAGCTTCTCGTGGGAGACCCAGTACTTC. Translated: CASSFSWETQYF.